These 12 T cell receptor beta chains were all obtained from the same sample, sequenced in a study of T cell changes during pregnancy in multiple sclerosis (dated by TCRdb to about 2019). Library preparation was by the immunoSEQ multiplex PCR assay. The table comes from immuneACCESS by way of TCRdb, which keeps in-frame sequences with V and J called. Part of the clones is missing from these tables; in studies checked, under half for an unresolved V gene and the rest for unknown reasons. The sample table records almost 50,000 clones; 92% of these occur just once. The top ten clones comprise around 1% of the sample. The sequencing here drew on peripheral blood, taken after pregnancy. The origin of the receptors is a female donor with multiple sclerosis, enrolled in a pregnancy study.

V is TRBV5-4 and J is TRBJ1-2, with D possibly TRBD1 on 6 matching bases. CDR1 and CDR2 (germline): SGHNT, YYREEE (reference sequence). V was cut by 5 bases and J by 4 bases, with 15 bases left in between. This CDR3 has 14 amino acids. Here the CDR3 DNA reads TGTGCCAGCAGACTGTCGACAGGTATCTATGGCTACACCTTC. Translating gives CASRLSTGIYGYTF.

The J gene is TRBJ2-7, the V gene TRBV7-2, with 7 bases aligning to TRBD1. Germline-derived CDR1 and CDR2 are SGHTA and FQGNSA. The V and J ends lost 1 base and 6 bases, in that order; junction bases with no gene match: 6. The CDR3 spans 14 residues. The CDR3 nucleotides read TGTGCCAGCAGCTTAGAACGGGACAGCCGCGAGCAGTACTTC. Its protein product is CASSLERDSREQYF. Variable domain in full (rest from reference TRBV7-2 and TRBJ2-7): GAGVSQSPSNKVTEKGKDVELRCDPISGHTALYWYRQSLGQGLEFLIYFQGNSAPDKSGLPSDRFSAERTGGSVSTLTIQRTQQEDSAVYLCASSLERDSREQYFGPGTRLTVT.

This rearrangement joins TRBV7-2 to TRBJ1-2; perhaps TRBD1 as D (6 bases). The germline V gene encodes CDR1 SGHTA and CDR2 FQGNSA. This CDR3 has 14 residues. The ends were cut back, 2 bases at V and 4 bases at J, with 11 bases in the middle. CDR3 DNA: TGTGCCAGCAGCTTACGGGGGGCCGGCTATGGCTACACCTTC. It specifies CASSLRGAGYGYTF.

The chain uses TRBV11-2 and TRBJ2-7, with TRBD1 as a possible D gene (6 bases). Germline V gene sequence: CDR1 SGHAT, CDR2 FQNNGV. The germline V and J ends were trimmed by 1 base and 6 bases, with 7 bases remaining between them. The length of the CDR3 is 12 residues. DNA of the CDR3: TGTGCCAGCAGCTTAGCAGGGGCCGAGCAGTACTTC. Protein: CASSLAGAEQYF. Based on the CDR3 plus reference TRBV11-2 and TRBJ2-7, the full variable domain is EAGVAQSPRYKIIEKRQSVAFWCNPISGHATLYWYQQILGQGPKLLIQFQNNGVVDDSQLPKDRFSAERLKGVDSTLKIQPAKLEDSAVYLCASSLAGAEQYFGPGTRLTVT.

In this sample, this clone turned up once. V is TRBV4-1 and J is TRBJ2-7; possible D gene TRBD1, 6 bases. The ends were cut back, 0 bases at V and 7 bases at J, with 10 bases in the middle. Germline lookup yields CDR1 MGHRA and CDR2 YSYEKL. The CDR3 covers 13 residues. This chain's CDR3 is CASSQDQGIEQYF. DNA of the CDR3: TGCGCCAGCAGCCAAGATCAGGGGATTGAGCAGTACTTC.

In DNA form, the CDR3 reads TGTGCCAGCAGCGCCAGGGGGCTGGGTGAAAAACTGTTTTTT. Translated, it gives CASSARGLGEKLFF. V and J are TRBV9 and TRBJ1-4, with TRBD1 matching over 8 bases. Germline values: CDR1 SGDLS, CDR2 YYNGEE. The J segment lost 7 bases and the V segment lost 3 bases, leaving 5 bases of the junction unmatched. The CDR3 loop spans 14 amino acids.

The rearrangement joins TRBV25-1 to TRBJ2-7; TRBD2 matches at 7 bases. V dropped 6 bases and J dropped 0; count of bases not matched to a gene: 2. CDR1 is MGHDK and CDR2 is SYGVNS in the germline V gene. This CDR3 region has 13 residues. The CDR3 coding sequence is TGTGCCAGCAGGCGGGAGTACTCCTACGAGCAGTACTTC. This gives the protein CASRREYSYEQYF.

The chain has TRBV10-3 and TRBJ1-4; D is perhaps TRBD1 (6 bases). Germline V gene lookup returns CDR1 ENHRY and CDR2 SYGVKD. The germline V and J ends were trimmed by 0 bases and 8 bases, with 7 bases remaining between them. This CDR3 is built from 13 residues. CDR3 protein: CAISESRGEKLFF. The DNA for the CDR3 is TGTGCCATCAGTGAGTCGAGGGGGGAAAAACTGTTTTTT.

V and J are TRBV7-9 and TRBJ1-3; D is perhaps TRBD1 (6 bases). The V end lost 2 bases, the J end lost 2 bases, and 16 bases lay between the germline ends. Germline V gene lookup returns CDR1 SEHNR and CDR2 FQNEAQ (reference sequence). The CDR3 runs to 17 residues. The CDR3 is CASSLPGQLSAGNTIYF. The CDR3 DNA reads as TGTGCCAGCAGCTTACCCGGACAGCTCTCGGCTGGAAACACCATATATTTT.

With respect to this clone: It is likely a read error: a sequence one base away is far more abundant. The chain carries TRBV4-2 and TRBJ1-2, with D possibly matching TRBD1 (5 bases). The germline CDR1 and CDR2 sequences are LGHNA and YNFKEQ. The CDR3 contains 15 residues. The CDR3 here is CASSQTPRQSYGYAF. CDR3 in DNA: TGTGCCAGCAGCCAAACGCCGAGACAGAGTTATGGCTACGCCTTC.

The chain has TRBV19 and TRBJ1-1; maybe TRBD1 (6 bases). CDR1 and CDR2 from the germline V gene are LNHDA and SQIVND (reference sequence). This CDR3 has 14 residues. V gave up 6 bases and J gave up 0 bases, with 11 bases separating them. The CDR3 nucleotides are TGTGCCAGTAGCCACAGGGTGGTGAACACTGAAGCTTTCTTT. Protein product: CASSHRVVNTEAFF.

The V and J genes are TRBV5-5 and TRBJ2-1, with 10 positions matching TRBD2. From germline, CDR1 is SGHKS and CDR2 YYEKEE (reference sequence). V lost 3 bases and J lost 6; bases outside the gene matches: 9. This CDR3 is built from 16 residues. The CDR3 sequence: CASSYFSSGGLNEQFF. The CDR3 nucleotides are TGTGCCAGCAGCTATTTCTCTAGCGGGGGCCTCAATGAGCAGTTCTTC.